This T cell receptor beta chain was documented in a study of neurological immune-mediated disorders. At least ten counts were recorded for this clonotype. This CDR3 spans 15 amino acids. V dropped 5 bases and J dropped 5; count of bases not matched to a gene: 7. Germline CDR1 and CDR2: SEHNR and FQNEAQ (reference sequence). A single run covered 15-18 subjects with over 170 million TCR-beta sequences. TCRdb redid the calling of the 5' RACE reads with MiXCR, one entry per CDR3 protein. There are around 61,000 distinct CDR3 sequences in the sample; roughly 5% occur only once, and roughly 6% lies in the top ten.

The source is a human donor with multiple sclerosis. The donor label of this sample is uncertain. Specimen: PBMCs. The chain carries TRBV7-9 and TRBJ1-1; 11 bases fit TRBD1. The CDR3 is CASSPLDRGQTEAFF. In nucleotides, the CDR3 is TGTGCCAGCAGCCCCCTGGACAGGGGGCAAACTGAAGCTTTCTTT.